Listed below are T cell receptor beta chains from one sample, sequenced in a study of blood T cell repertoires in COVID-19. The protocol was immunoSEQ multiplex PCR, while the TCRdb copy is restricted to in-frame clones and leaves out a portion. The table lists 65,000 to 85,000 clones, around 91% of them singletons. What was sequenced was peripheral blood. These receptor sequences come from a human donor in a cohort sampled during active COVID-19. Both conserved end residues are part of each CDR3. A D gene is named only where the DNA matches it firmly. Clone sizes are given selectively: once, few, many, or a class where the clone is expanded.

>-|12|-|TRBJ1-3|TRBV14
TGTGCCAGCAGTCTAACTGGAAACACCATATATTTT
CASSLTGNTIYF
>-|16|-|TRBJ1-1|TRBV7-9
TGTGCCAGCAGCTTTCTAGGTGCCGGTCTGTTCGCCGAAGCTTTCTTT
CASSFLGAGLFAEAFF
>-|14|-|TRBJ2-7|TRBV4-2
TGTGCCAGCAGCCAAGATGAACAGGTTACGTGGCAGTACTTC
CASSQDEQVTWQYF
>-|16|-|TRBJ1-1|TRBV5-6
TGTGCCAGCAGCTTGGGATGGACAGCACTTAACACTGAAGCTTTCTTT
CASSLGWTALNTEAFF
>TRBD2|16|-|TRBJ2-5|TRBV5-1
TGCGCCAGCAGCTTGGTACTAGCGGGGGGGCAAGAGACCCAGTACTTC
CASSLVLAGGQETQYF
>TRBD2|16|-|TRBJ2-1|TRBV18
TGTGCCAGCTCCCCCGGGGGGACTAGAAGGGCGGGTGAGCAGTTCTTC
CASSPGGTRRAGEQFF
>-|12|once|TRBJ2-3|TRBV14
TGTGCCAGCAGCCGACAGGTCGATACGCAGTATTTT
CASSRQVDTQYF
>TRBD1|13|-|TRBJ1-1|TRBV30
TGTGCCTGGGGGGGACAGGGGAACACTGAAGCTTTCTTT
CAWGGQGNTEAFF
>-|15|-|TRBJ2-3|TRBV5-1
TGCGCCAGCAGCCTCGGGACTCCTAGCACAGATACGCAGTATTTT
CASSLGTPSTDTQYF
>TRBD1|16|-|TRBJ1-1|TRBV18
TGTGCCAGCTCACCACCTTGGGGACAGATGAACACTGAAGCTTTCTTT
CASSPPWGQMNTEAFF
>-|13|-|TRBJ1-2|TRBV30
TGTGCCTGGAGTCGGGGGTGGGACTATGGCTACACCTTC
CAWSRGWDYGYTF
>-|15|-|TRBJ2-5|TRBV30
TGTGCCTGGAGTGTAGGTCAGACAAGACAAGAGACCCAGTACTTC
CAWSVGQTRQETQYF
>-|16|-|TRBJ2-1|TRBV5-1
TGCGCCAGCACCCTTAGTTTGGACTCAGCCTACAATGAGCAGTTCTTC
CASTLSLDSAYNEQFF
>TRBD1|19|-|TRBJ1-1|TRBV9
TGTGCCAGCAGCGCGGATGGTGCAGGGGGCAAAGGAAGGAACACTGAAGCTTTCTTT
CASSADGAGGKGRNTEAFF
>-|14|-|TRBJ2-7|TRBV29-1
TGCAGCGTTGAAGATCGCACAGAAACCTACGAGCAGTACTTC
CSVEDRTETYEQYF
>-|14|-|TRBJ2-5|TRBV5-6
TGTGCCAGCAGCTTGGGAGCGGGTCAAGAGACCCAGTACTTC
CASSLGAGQETQYF
>-|15|-|TRBJ2-5|TRBV7-9
TGTGCCAGCAGCCCCTTCCCGGGAACACAAGAGACCCAGTACTTC
CASSPFPGTQETQYF
>-|14|-|TRBJ2-2|TRBV3-1/TRBV3-2
TGTGCCAGCAGCCGCGCGCTTGACACCGGGGAGCTGTTTTTT
CASSRALDTGELFF
>-|15|once|TRBJ1-1|TRBV7-9
TGTGCCAGCAGCTTAAGGACGACTATGAACACTGAAGCTTTCTTT
CASSLRTTMNTEAFF
>-|13|-|TRBJ1-2|TRBV7-2
TGTGCCAGCAGCTTAGGAGGGAATTATGGCTACACCTTC
CASSLGGNYGYTF
>TRBD1|15|once|TRBJ2-7|TRBV19
TGTGCCAGTAGTCCCAGGACAGGACAACTCTACGAGCAGTACTTC
CASSPRTGQLYEQYF
>-|17|-|TRBJ2-2|TRBV4-2
TGTGCCAGCAGCCCTACCTGGCGAGGTCCGGGCACCGGGGAGCTGTTTTTT
CASSPTWRGPGTGELFF
>-|17|-|TRBJ1-2|TRBV7-9
TGTGCCAGCAGCTTAGATACGGGTAGGATCGACCGCTATGGCTACACCTTC
CASSLDTGRIDRYGYTF
>-|14|-|TRBJ2-2|TRBV6-5
TGTGCCAGCAGACGTACTTGGAACACCGGGGAGCTGTTTTTT
CASRRTWNTGELFF
>-|16|-|TRBJ2-3|TRBV4-1
TGCGCCAGCAGCCACGGGGGGACAAGAGCGGCGGATACGCAGTATTTT
CASSHGGTRAADTQYF
>-|14|-|TRBJ2-5|TRBV30
TGTGCCTGGAGTGACACAGCCATCCAAGAGACCCAGTACTTC
CAWSDTAIQETQYF
>TRBD1|15|few|TRBJ2-7|TRBV19
TGTGCCAGTACTAGGAAGGGGGACAGGGGCTACGAGCAGTACTTC
CASTRKGDRGYEQYF
>TRBD1|18|-|TRBJ1-1|TRBV7-3
TGTGCCAGCAGCTTAAAACCCCAGGGACAGGGGGAACGAACTGAAGCTTTCTTT
CASSLKPQGQGERTEAFF
>-|16|-|TRBJ2-1|TRBV9
TGTGCCAGCAGCCCCCAGGGGGGCATCTCCTACAATGAGCAGTTCTTC
CASSPQGGISYNEQFF
>-|15|-|TRBJ2-7|TRBV6-1
TGTGCCAGCAGTGAGGACAGTTTGGACGCTGGGGAGCAGTACTTC
CASSEDSLDAGEQYF
>-|12|-|TRBJ1-4|TRBV5-8
TGTGCCAGCAGCTTTCCGGGGGAAAAACTGTTTTTT
CASSFPGEKLFF
>TRBD1|14|-|TRBJ2-2|TRBV29-1
TGCAGCGTTGATAGACAGGGGGCTGGCGGGGAGCTGTTTTTT
CSVDRQGAGGELFF
>TRBD1|14|-|TRBJ2-7|TRBV6-5
TGTGCCAGCAGTTCGGACAGGGGGATCTACGAGCAGTACTTC
CASSSDRGIYEQYF
>TRBD1|13|-|TRBJ1-1|TRBV5-4
TGTGCCAGCAGTATACAGGGGGGCACTGAAGCTTTCTTT
CASSIQGGTEAFF
>-|14|-|TRBJ2-1|TRBV18
TGTGCCAGCTCACCCCCGACAGACAACAATGAGCAGTTCTTC
CASSPPTDNNEQFF
>TRBD1|12|-|TRBJ1-1|TRBV6-5
TGTGCCAGCATCCAAGGTCAGGGGGGAGCTTTCTTT
CASIQGQGGAFF
>-|15|once|TRBJ2-1|TRBV18
TGTGCCAGCTCCCCGGGACCGGGGGCCTACAATGAGCAGTTCTTC
CASSPGPGAYNEQFF
>-|13|-|TRBJ1-1|TRBV30
TGTGCCTGGAGTGTAGGCGGGGGCACTGAAGCTTTCTTT
CAWSVGGGTEAFF
>TRBD2|14|-|TRBJ2-1|TRBV5-1
TGCGCCAGCAGCTCGGGGGGAAATTACAATGAGCAGTTCTTC
CASSSGGNYNEQFF
>-|15|-|TRBJ2-6|TRBV18
TGTGCCAGCTCACCACAGGGGTCTGGGGCCAACGTCCTGACTTTC
CASSPQGSGANVLTF
>TRBD1|12|-|TRBJ1-2|TRBV10-3
TGTGCCATCAGTGGGACAGGGGGCGGCTACACCTTC
CAISGTGGGYTF
>TRBD1|14|-|TRBJ2-7|TRBV7-9
TGTGCCAGCAGCGCGTGGGACAGATCCTACGAGCAGTACTTC
CASSAWDRSYEQYF
>-|15|-|TRBJ1-1|TRBV27
TGTGCCAGCAGTTTAGACGGGGCAGGGAGGACTGAAGCTTTCTTT
CASSLDGAGRTEAFF
>TRBD1|15|-|TRBJ2-1|TRBV13
TGTGCCAGCAGACTCCGCCGGGACAGGGACGGGGAGCAGTTCTTC
CASRLRRDRDGEQFF
>-|13|-|TRBJ1-2|TRBV6-4
TGTGCCAGCAGGGATGACAGAACGTATGGCTACACCTTC
CASRDDRTYGYTF
>TRBD1|15|-|TRBJ1-1|TRBV2
TGTGCCAGCAAGAACAGGGGGGCAGGGAACACTGAAGCTTTCTTT
CASKNRGAGNTEAFF
>TRBD2|15|-|TRBJ2-5|TRBV7-9
TGTGCCAGCAGCCCCGGGACTAGCGTTTTGGAGACCCAGTACTTC
CASSPGTSVLETQYF
>-|15|-|TRBJ2-2|TRBV5-1
TGCGCCAGCAGCTTGGGGACAGCCAACACCGGGGAGCTGTTTTTT
CASSLGTANTGELFF
>-|15|-|TRBJ1-1|TRBV18
TGTGCCAGCTCACCCTCTGCCTACCCCCACACTGAAGCTTTCTTT
CASSPSAYPHTEAFF
>-|14|-|TRBJ1-5|TRBV4-1
TGCGCCAGCTGGGCAGGGCTCCCCAATCAGCCCCAGCATTTT
CASWAGLPNQPQHF
>TRBD2|14|-|TRBJ2-3|TRBV5-1
TGCGCCAGCAGCTTGACTAGCGGCACAGATACGCAGTATTTT
CASSLTSGTDTQYF
>TRBD1|14|once|TRBJ2-3|TRBV7-9
TGTGCCAGCAGCTTAGGACAGGGGCCAGATACGCAGTATTTT
CASSLGQGPDTQYF
>TRBD1|17|-|TRBJ2-5|TRBV15
TGTGCCACCAGCAGAGGGCCCCTAGGGACAGCACAAGAGACCCAGTACTTC
CATSRGPLGTAQETQYF
>TRBD1|18|-|TRBJ1-2|TRBV11-2
TGTGCCAGCAGCAAGACAGGGGGCCGCACAGCGGCAGCCTATGGCTACACCTTC
CASSKTGGRTAAAYGYTF
>TRBD1|15|-|TRBJ1-2|TRBV19
TGTGCCAGTAGTATAATCGACAGGGTTAACTATGGCTACACCTTC
CASSIIDRVNYGYTF
>-|13|-|TRBJ2-7|TRBV2
TGTGCCAGCAGGAATCGGCAGGGTAACGAGCAGTACTTC
CASRNRQGNEQYF
>-|13|once|TRBJ2-5|TRBV5-6
TGTGCCAGCAGCCTTGGACTATCAGAGACCCAGTACTTC
CASSLGLSETQYF